This TCR beta chain was sequenced during a study of cytomegalovirus exposure and HLA in healthy donors. The wider study: An earlier analysis identified 117 million unique TCR beta sequences in 150 million to 200 million T cells. Unique TCRs from HLA-typed donors, about 78 million of them, were held in an early data release.

Broader study findings: There were a few CMV-associated chains whose specificity for CMV antigens was confirmed in vitro. Relative to the approximately 660-donor mean, N-insertions were reportedly fewer in an Asian-associated ancestry cluster in a later analysis.

Concerning this clone: The antigen is unknown.

Vbeta (60) and Jbeta (13) primers were used in the PCR. Libraries were prepared by immunoSEQ multiplex PCR; TCRdb keeps only in-frame clonotypes and omits some of them. The sample table sets out roughly 71,000 clones. The clonotype was recovered from a woman aged 40 to 50 in good health and CMV-seropositive. Sequenced input: PBMCs.

The CDR3 loop reads CASRLGPNEKLFF. The CDR3 nucleotides are TGTGCCAGCAGATTAGGGCCTAATGAAAAACTGTTTTTT. The chain employs TRBV28 and TRBJ1-4, with D hard to call. V shed 6 bases and J shed 3 bases, with 8 bases lying between them. Germline V gene sequence: CDR1 MDHEN, CDR2 SYDVKM. This CDR3 is 13 amino acids long.